This T cell receptor beta chain is drawn from a study of blood T cell repertoires in COVID-19. Turning to the study itself: The United States, Italy and Spain provided the acute and convalescent COVID-19 samples. T cells, B-cell-depleted T cells, or PBMCs provided the cDNA or gDNA that served as material.

This table comes from immunoSEQ multiplex PCR, and its TCRdb copy is limited to in-frame clones, with some not included. Found here are about 160,000 clones, around 92% of them singletons; the top ten hold around 4.6%. CDR1 and CDR2 (germline): SNHLY, FYNNEI. With 6 bases removed from V and 4 bases from J, the gap between germline ends came to 10 bases. The CDR3 contains 13 residues. This clone was recorded only once. The rearrangement joins TRBV2 to TRBJ1-3; possible D gene TRBD1, 5 bases. Sequenced input: peripheral blood. The sequence derives from a man aged 25-45 years with COVID-19, enrolled during active disease. CDR3 DNA: TGTGCCAGCAGGGAGACAGAAGGAAACACCATATATTTT. Translated, it gives CASRETEGNTIYF. The entire variable domain, with the rest obtained from reference TRBV2 and TRBJ1-3, is as follows: EPEVTQTPSHQVTQMGQEVILRCVPISNHLYFYWYRQILGQKVEFLVSFYNNEISEKSEIFDDQFSVERPDGSNFTLKIRSTKLEDSAMYFCASRETEGNTIYFGEGSWLTVV.